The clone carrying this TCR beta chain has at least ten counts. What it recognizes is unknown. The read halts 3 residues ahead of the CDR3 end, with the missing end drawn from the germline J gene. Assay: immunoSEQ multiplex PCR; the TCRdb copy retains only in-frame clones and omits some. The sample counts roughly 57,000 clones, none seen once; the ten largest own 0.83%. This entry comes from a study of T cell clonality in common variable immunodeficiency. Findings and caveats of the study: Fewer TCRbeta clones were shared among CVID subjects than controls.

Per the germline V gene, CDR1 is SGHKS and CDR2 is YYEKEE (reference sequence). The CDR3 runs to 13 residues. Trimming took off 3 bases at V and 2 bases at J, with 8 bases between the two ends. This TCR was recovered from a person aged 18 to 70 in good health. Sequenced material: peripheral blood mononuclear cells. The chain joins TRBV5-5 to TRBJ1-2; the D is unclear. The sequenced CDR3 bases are TGTGCCAGCAGCTCGCCCGGGAACTATGGC. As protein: CASSSPGNYG. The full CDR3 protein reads CASSSPGNYGYTF.